This TCR beta chain was identified during a study of T cells after posttransplantation cyclophosphamide. Broader study findings: Donor CD8+ memory clones often dominated recipient blood repertoires at later times. TRB overlap between skin or GI tissue T cells and blood was limited. After PTCy, TRB diversity resembled that of CNI/methotrexate controls.

Profiled with immunoSEQ multiplex PCR; TCRdb holds only in-frame clones, not every one. The table shows several thousand clones, with about 61% occurring only once. Peripheral blood was collected from the related graft donor on the marrow donation day. The CDR3 has 15 amino acids. V shed 8 bases and J 6 bases; nucleotides not matched to a gene: 10. Germline CDR1 and CDR2: SNHLY and FYNNEI. Comments on this clone: The antigen is not known.

The chain links TRBV2 to TRBJ2-1, with 10 bases fitting TRBD2. The source material was memory CD8+ T cells sorted from blood. The clonotype originates from a woman in her sixties or seventies in good health, CMV-negative, and a related stem cell transplant donor. CDR3 residues: CASAQASGSSNEQFF. The CDR3 nucleotides are TGTGCCAGCGCCCAGGCTAGCGGGAGTAGCAATGAGCAGTTCTTC. Full variable domain (rest looked up from reference TRBV2 and TRBJ2-1): EPEVTQTPSHQVTQMGQEVILRCVPISNHLYFYWYRQILGQKVEFLVSFYNNEISEKSEIFDDQFSVERPDGSNFTLKIRSTKLEDSAMYFCASAQASGSSNEQFFGPGTRLTVL.